The 30 T cell receptor beta chains below all came from one sample that was sequenced in a study of T cell clonotyping in hematopoietic cell transplantation. The data were produced by immunoSEQ multiplex PCR, yet TCRdb's version contains in-frame clones alone and is incomplete. This repertoire shows 13,000 to 15,000 clones, around 94% found once; its top ten account for around 4.3%. The sequencing used PBMCs, collected 30 days after allogeneic stem cell transplant. The receptor source for this set is a male patient over 55 who had an allogeneic stem cell transplant from an unrelated donor, so the T cells may come from the graft donor. Some clones in this sample may be carry-over from other donors' samples.

The genes are TRBV2 and TRBJ2-4; 7 bases agree with TRBD1. With V trimmed by 5 bases and J by 4 bases, 2 bases remained unmatched. The germline gives CDR1 SNHLY, CDR2 FYNNEI. This CDR3 has 13 amino acids. CDR3 bases: TGTGCCAGCAGTTGGACAGGAAAAAACATTCAGTACTTC. It codes for CASSWTGKNIQYF. The whole variable domain, filled in from reference TRBV2 and TRBJ2-4, reads EPEVTQTPSHQVTQMGQEVILRCVPISNHLYFYWYRQILGQKVEFLVSFYNNEISEKSEIFDDQFSVERPDGSNFTLKIRSTKLEDSAMYFCASSWTGKNIQYFGAGTRLSVL.

V gene TRBV11-3 combines with J gene TRBJ2-7, with D perhaps given as TRBD1 or TRBD2 (7 bases each). The CDR3 contains 12 residues. V was pared by 5 bases and J by 4 bases, with 9 bases between. The germline gives CDR1 SGHNT, CDR2 YENEEA. DNA of the CDR3: TGTGCCAGCAGCCAGGGGGGGTACGAGCAGTACTTC. This translates into CASSQGGYEQYF.

This chain joins TRBV19 and TRBJ2-1; D remains ambiguous. Trimming took 0 bases from V and 6 from J, leaving 9 bases between them. Germline V lookup: CDR1 LNHDA, CDR2 SQIVND (reference sequence). The CDR3 contains 14 residues. CDR3 sequence (DNA): TGTGCCAGTAGTATAGATCTCCCCCCCAATGAGCAGTTCTTC. Amino acids: CASSIDLPPNEQFF.

The chain recombines TRBV6-5 with TRBJ2-7; D is unresolved. V was clipped by 6 bases and J by 3 bases, with 12 bases between them. Germline CDR1 is MNHEY and CDR2 is SVGAGI. The CDR3 covers 13 residues. The CDR3: CASRGLPSYEQYF. Here the CDR3 DNA reads TGTGCCAGCAGAGGGCTCCCAAGCTACGAGCAGTACTTC.

The count of this clone is one. The V gene is TRBV11-3, the J gene TRBJ2-1, with 10 bases fitting TRBD1. Looked up from germline, CDR1 is SGHNT and CDR2 is YENEEA. The junction had 4 bases not matched to a gene; V was cut back by 3 bases and J by 2 bases. The CDR3 is 16 residues long. CDR3 amino acids: CASSLTGTGAYNEQFF. CDR3 in DNA: TGTGCCAGCAGCTTGACCGGGACAGGGGCCTACAATGAGCAGTTCTTC.

This chain joins TRBV5-4 and TRBJ2-7; D unresolved. Germline assignment: CDR1 SGHNT and CDR2 YYREEE (reference sequence). V lost 0 bases and J 6 bases, leaving 4 bases between the germline ends. This CDR3 is built from 11 residues. The CDR3 sequence is CASSLAGEQYF. The CDR3 nucleotides are TGTGCCAGCAGCTTGGCCGGCGAGCAGTACTTC.

Written as DNA, the CDR3 is TGTGCCAGCAGCGCGCGACAGGGGAACTATGGCTACACCTTC. This codes for CASSARQGNYGYTF. V usage is TRBV5-5 and J usage is TRBJ1-2, with 8 bases aligning to TRBD1. With 4 bases clipped from V and 2 bases from J, the junction kept 4 bases outside the gene matches. Germline CDR1 and CDR2: SGHKS and YYEKEE (reference sequence). The CDR3 loop spans 14 amino acids. The whole variable domain, filled in from reference TRBV5-5 and TRBJ1-2, reads DAGVTQSPTHLIKTRGQQVTLRCSPISGHKSVSWYQQVLGQGPQFIFQYYEKEERGRGNFPDRFSARQFPNYSSELNVNALLLGDSALYLCASSARQGNYGYTFGSGTRLTVV.

CDR3 protein: CASSETGRYGYTF. CDR3 nucleotides: TGCGCCAGCAGCGAGACAGGTCGCTATGGCTACACCTTC. The genes are TRBV10-1 and TRBJ1-2, with a possible D match to TRBD1 (6 bases). Germline CDR1 is WNHNN and CDR2 is SYGVQD (reference sequence). V was trimmed by 6 bases and J by 4 bases, leaving 12 bases between them. CDR3 length: 13 residues.

The chain carries TRBV4-3 and TRBJ1-1; D possibly corresponds to TRBD1 (5 bases). Germline V gene data show CDR1 as LGHNA and CDR2 as YSLEER. V gave up 6 bases and J gave up 3 bases, with 32 bases separating them. The CDR3 is 20 residues long. CDR3 sequence reads: CASSPTHDFKRTGTHTEAFF. In nucleotides, the CDR3 is TGCGCCAGCAGTCCTACCCACGACTTTAAGCGTACGGGGACTCACACTGAAGCTTTCTTT.

The chain uses TRBV12-5 and TRBJ1-6; 7 nucleotides line up with TRBD1. Germline-derived CDR1 and CDR2 are LGHNT and FRNRAP. V was clipped by 6 bases and J by 0 bases; unmatched bases: 5. The CDR3 covers 16 residues. In DNA, the CDR3 is TGTGCTAGTGGGACAGGGTCCAGCTCCTATAATTCACCCCTCCACTTT. It specifies CASGTGSSSYNSPLHF.

This sequence joins TRBV6-6 and TRBJ1-2; unclear D gene. Germline CDR1 reads MNHNY; CDR2 reads SVGAGI (reference sequence). Between the trimmed V and J ends, which lost 0 bases and 0 bases, there was a span of 11 bases. The CDR3 is 16 amino acids. This chain's CDR3 is CASSYSDGNANYGYTF. The CDR3 coding sequence is TGTGCCAGCAGTTACTCGGACGGTAACGCTAACTATGGCTACACCTTC.

CDR3 protein: CASSPREGVTGELFF. The CDR3 DNA is TGTGCCAGCTCACCACGAGAAGGGGTCACCGGGGAGCTGTTTTTT. V gene TRBV18 combines with J gene TRBJ2-2, with D possibly being TRBD1 (5 bases). CDR1 KGHSH and CDR2 LQKENI come from the germline V gene. The CDR3 has 15 amino acids. Between the trimmed V and J ends, which lost 1 base and 4 bases, there was a span of 10 bases. The full variable domain, in which reference TRBV18 and TRBJ2-2 provide the parts outside the CDR3, is NAGVMQNPRHLVRRRGQEARLRCSPMKGHSHVYWYRQLPEEGLKFMVYLQKENIIDESGMPKERFSAEFPKEGPSILRIQQVVRGDSAAYFCASSPREGVTGELFFGEGSRLTVL.

The CDR3: CASSQGRPGQGSYNEQFF. CDR3 DNA: TGCGCCAGCAGCCAAGGTAGACCCGGACAGGGCTCCTACAATGAGCAGTTCTTC. The rearrangement links TRBV4-3 to TRBJ2-1, with TRBD1 identical over 8 bases. Trimming removed 1 base from V and 0 bases from J; junction bases left unmatched: 8. The CDR3 totals 18 residues. Germline V lookup: CDR1 LGHNA, CDR2 YSLEER.

The chain links TRBV10-3 to TRBJ1-4; D is unresolved. CDR3 length: 14 residues. V lost 0 bases and J 7 bases, leaving 9 bases between the germline ends. Germline assignment: CDR1 ENHRY and CDR2 SYGVKD. DNA for the CDR3: TGTGCCATCAGTGAGTCAAGGGAGTTTGAAAAACTGTTTTTT. Residues: CAISESREFEKLFF.

In its sample, this clone was seen once. The V gene is TRBV6-5, the J gene TRBJ1-1; weak D call: TRBD1 (5 bases). The CDR3 runs 14 residues. CDR1 is MNHEY and CDR2 is SVGAGI in the germline V gene. V lost 6 bases and J 2 bases, leaving 13 bases between the germline ends. The CDR3 spells CASSSGRRNTEAFF. CDR3 nucleotide sequence: TGTGCCAGCAGCTCGGGACGGAGAAACACTGAAGCTTTCTTT.

This chain uses TRBV19 with TRBJ1-1; TRBD1 matches 9 bases. CDR1 is LNHDA, CDR2 SQIVND, per germline (reference sequence). V trimming: 8 bases; J trimming: 1 base; junction bases outside the gene matches: 5. The CDR3 has 14 residues. This chain's CDR3 is CASCRDRENTEAFF. The CDR3 nucleotides read TGTGCCAGTTGTCGGGACAGGGAGAACACTGAAGCTTTCTTT. The whole variable domain, remainder taken from reference TRBV19 and TRBJ1-1, is DGGITQSPKYLFRKEGQNVTLSCEQNLNHDAMYWYRQDPGQGLRLIYYSQIVNDFQKGDIAEGYSVSREKKESFPLTVTSAQKNPTAFYLCASCRDRENTEAFFGQGTRLTVV.

V gene TRBV7-3 combines with J gene TRBJ2-1; 14 bases match TRBD2. The CDR3 contains 15 residues. V gave up 5 bases and J gave up 8 bases; unmatched junction bases: 5. CDR1 SGHTA and CDR2 FQGTGA come from the germline V gene. The CDR3 DNA sequence: TGTGCCAGCAGCCCGGGACTAGCGGGAGTAGATGAGCAGTTCTTC. Encoded protein: CASSPGLAGVDEQFF.

This chain's CDR3 is CASSPVGQGARGYTF. The CDR3 DNA reads TGTGCCAGCAGCCCGGTAGGACAGGGGGCCAGGGGCTACACCTTC. V is TRBV7-9 and J is TRBJ1-2; TRBD1 matches 11 bases. Germline V gene lookup returns CDR1 SEHNR and CDR2 FQNEAQ (reference sequence). This CDR3 has 15 amino acids. Trimming cost V 5 bases and J 8 bases; bases outside gene matches: 10.

The chain combines TRBV5-1 with TRBJ2-1, with 11 bases matching TRBD2. Trimming cost V 3 bases and J 7 bases; bases outside gene matches: 9. Germline V gene data show CDR1 as SGHRS and CDR2 as YFSETQ. The CDR3 sequence is 16 residues long. CDR3 bases: TGCGCCAGCAGCTGGACCCCGGGACTAGCGGCGAATGAGCAGTTCTTC. Its translation: CASSWTPGLAANEQFF. The complete variable domain, with remaining parts taken from reference TRBV5-1 and TRBJ2-1, reads KAGVTQTPRYLIKTRGQQVTLSCSPISGHRSVSWYQQTPGQGLQFLFEYFSETQRNKGNFPGRFSGRQFSNSRSEMNVSTLELGDSALYLCASSWTPGLAANEQFFGPGTRLTVL.

The genes are TRBV7-2 and TRBJ1-1, with TRBD1 matching over 7 bases. The V and J ends lost 10 bases and 5 bases, in that order; junction bases with no gene match: 13. Germline assignment: CDR1 SGHTA and CDR2 FQGNSA. This CDR3 region has 14 residues. CDR3 in amino acids: CATTQNRGVTEAFF. The CDR3 bases are TGTGCCACTACCCAAAACAGGGGAGTGACTGAAGCTTTCTTT.

The rearrangement joins TRBV11-2 to TRBJ2-7, with D uncertain. V lost 2 bases and J lost 2, with 4 bases in between. Germline V gene lookup returns CDR1 SGHAT and CDR2 FQNNGV. This CDR3 has 12 residues. The CDR3 spells CASSLWTYEQYF. The CDR3, as DNA: TGTGCCAGCAGCTTATGGACCTACGAGCAGTACTTC. Using reference TRBV11-2 and TRBJ2-7 for the parts outside the CDR3, the full variable domain is EAGVAQSPRYKIIEKRQSVAFWCNPISGHATLYWYQQILGQGPKLLIQFQNNGVVDDSQLPKDRFSAERLKGVDSTLKIQPAKLEDSAVYLCASSLWTYEQYFGPGTRLTVT.

This clone appeared once. The chain carries TRBV29-1 and TRBJ1-2; D is unresolved. This CDR3 has 12 residues. V gave up 7 bases and J gave up 1 base, with 10 bases separating them. Germline V gene lookup returns CDR1 SQVTM and CDR2 ANQGSEA. The CDR3, as DNA: TGCAGCGGTAGGACGGATAACTATGGCTACACCTTC. Residues: CSGRTDNYGYTF.

The V gene is TRBV19, the J gene TRBJ2-7; TRBD2 matches 8 bases. CDR3 length equals 15 residues. The V and J ends lost 10 bases and 5 bases, in that order; junction bases with no gene match: 16. Per the germline V gene, CDR1 is LNHDA and CDR2 is SQIVND (reference sequence). The CDR3 sequence is CATSPGGGGTDEQYF. DNA of the CDR3: TGTGCCACCTCCCCTGGAGGCGGGGGGACGGACGAGCAGTACTTC.

The V and J genes are TRBV29-1 and TRBJ2-5, with TRBD1 matching over 10 bases. Losses at the gene ends were 6 bases for V and 3 bases for J; bases not matched to a gene: 1. The CDR3 has 12 amino acids. Germline CDR1 SQVTM, CDR2 ANQGSEA. The CDR3 spells CSVGTGEETQYF. The CDR3 DNA sequence: TGCAGCGTGGGGACAGGGGAAGAGACCCAGTACTTC. The full variable domain, completed using reference TRBV29-1 and TRBJ2-5, is SAVISQKPSRDICQRGTSLTIQCQVDSQVTMMFWYRQQPGQSLTLIATANQGSEATYESGFVIDKFPISRPNLTFSTLTVSNMSPEDSSIYLCSVGTGEETQYFGPGTRLLVL.

The chain has TRBV4-1 and TRBJ1-4; D may be TRBD1 (6 bases). V was pared by 5 bases and J by 6 bases, with 16 bases between. Looked up from germline, CDR1 is MGHRA and CDR2 is YSYEKL. The CDR3 has 15 amino acids. Written as DNA, the CDR3 is TGCGCCAGCAGCTTAGCCGGGACACGGGATGAAAAACTGTTTTTT. Amino acids: CASSLAGTRDEKLFF.

The chain employs TRBV5-1 and TRBJ2-3; D unclear. The V gene's germline CDR1 is SGHRS and CDR2 YFSETQ. Trimming took 2 bases from V and 4 from J, leaving 11 bases between them. This CDR3 region has 14 residues. This CDR3 is CASSLTPRSDTQYF. CDR3 in DNA: TGCGCCAGCAGCTTAACTCCTAGGTCAGATACGCAGTATTTT.

The J gene is TRBJ2-5, the V gene TRBV7-2; perhaps TRBD1 as D (5 bases). V gave up 2 bases and J gave up 2 bases, with 12 bases separating them. CDR3 length: 15 residues. CDR1 and CDR2 (germline): SGHTA, FQGNSA. The CDR3 DNA reads as TGTGCCAGCAGCTTAATCCCGACAGATCAAGAGACCCAGTACTTC. Translated, it gives CASSLIPTDQETQYF.

The chain has TRBV6-1 and TRBJ1-3; no clear D gene. This CDR3 contains 14 residues. Deletions cut 6 bases from V and 4 bases from J, with 13 bases between. CDR1 is MNHNS, CDR2 SASEGT, per germline. Here the CDR3 reads CASRMSSVGNTIYF. CDR3 sequence (DNA): TGTGCCAGCAGAATGTCGTCAGTCGGAAACACCATATATTTT.

The rearrangement links TRBV5-1 to TRBJ2-7, with a possible D match to TRBD2 (6 bases). In germline, CDR1 is SGHRS, CDR2 YFSETQ. The CDR3 contains 12 residues. The ends were cut back, 2 bases at V and 6 bases at J, with 9 bases in the middle. Written as DNA, the CDR3 is TGCGCCAGCAGCTTCGGAGGGAGCGAGCAGTACTTC. The encoded protein is CASSFGGSEQYF.

The chain combines TRBV6-1 with TRBJ2-5; D not certain. V was pared by 2 bases and J by 5 bases, with 18 bases between. Germline lookup yields CDR1 MNHNS and CDR2 SASEGT. CDR3 length: 16 amino acids. DNA of the CDR3: TGTGCCAGCAGTGAATTTGATTATGAGCCCGGGGAGACCCAGTACTTC. Translated: CASSEFDYEPGETQYF.